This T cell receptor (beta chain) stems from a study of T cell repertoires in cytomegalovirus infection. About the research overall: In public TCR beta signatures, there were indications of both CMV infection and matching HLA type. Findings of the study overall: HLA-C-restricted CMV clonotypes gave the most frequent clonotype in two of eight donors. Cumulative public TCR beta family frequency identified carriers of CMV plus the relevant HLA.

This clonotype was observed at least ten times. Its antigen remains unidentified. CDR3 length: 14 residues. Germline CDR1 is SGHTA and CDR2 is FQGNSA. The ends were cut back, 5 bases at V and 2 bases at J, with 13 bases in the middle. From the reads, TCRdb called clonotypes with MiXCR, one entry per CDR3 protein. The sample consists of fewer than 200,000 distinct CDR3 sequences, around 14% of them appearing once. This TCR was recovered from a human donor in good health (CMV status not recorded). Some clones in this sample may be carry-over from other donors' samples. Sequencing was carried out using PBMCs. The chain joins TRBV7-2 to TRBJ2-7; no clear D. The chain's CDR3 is CASSRLVGTYEQYF. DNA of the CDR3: TGTGCCAGCAGCAGACTTGTGGGTACCTACGAGCAGTACTTC.